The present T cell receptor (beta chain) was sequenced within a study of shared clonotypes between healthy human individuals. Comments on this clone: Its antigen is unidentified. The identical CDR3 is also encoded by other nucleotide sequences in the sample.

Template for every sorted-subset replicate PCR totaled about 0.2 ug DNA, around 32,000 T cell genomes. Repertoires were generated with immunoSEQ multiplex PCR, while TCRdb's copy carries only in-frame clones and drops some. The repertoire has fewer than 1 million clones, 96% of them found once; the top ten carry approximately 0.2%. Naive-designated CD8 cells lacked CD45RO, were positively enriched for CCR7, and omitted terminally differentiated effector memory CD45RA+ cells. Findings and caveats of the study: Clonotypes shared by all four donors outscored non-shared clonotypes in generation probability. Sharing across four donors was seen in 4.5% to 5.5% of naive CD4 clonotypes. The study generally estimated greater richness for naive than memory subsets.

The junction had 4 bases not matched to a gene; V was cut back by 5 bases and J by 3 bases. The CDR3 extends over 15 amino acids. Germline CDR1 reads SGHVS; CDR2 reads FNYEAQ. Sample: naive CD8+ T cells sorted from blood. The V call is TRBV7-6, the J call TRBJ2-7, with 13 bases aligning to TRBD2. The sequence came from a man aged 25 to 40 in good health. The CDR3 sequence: CASSAGLAGVYEQYF. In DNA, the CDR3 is TGTGCCAGCAGCGCCGGACTAGCGGGAGTCTACGAGCAGTACTTC.